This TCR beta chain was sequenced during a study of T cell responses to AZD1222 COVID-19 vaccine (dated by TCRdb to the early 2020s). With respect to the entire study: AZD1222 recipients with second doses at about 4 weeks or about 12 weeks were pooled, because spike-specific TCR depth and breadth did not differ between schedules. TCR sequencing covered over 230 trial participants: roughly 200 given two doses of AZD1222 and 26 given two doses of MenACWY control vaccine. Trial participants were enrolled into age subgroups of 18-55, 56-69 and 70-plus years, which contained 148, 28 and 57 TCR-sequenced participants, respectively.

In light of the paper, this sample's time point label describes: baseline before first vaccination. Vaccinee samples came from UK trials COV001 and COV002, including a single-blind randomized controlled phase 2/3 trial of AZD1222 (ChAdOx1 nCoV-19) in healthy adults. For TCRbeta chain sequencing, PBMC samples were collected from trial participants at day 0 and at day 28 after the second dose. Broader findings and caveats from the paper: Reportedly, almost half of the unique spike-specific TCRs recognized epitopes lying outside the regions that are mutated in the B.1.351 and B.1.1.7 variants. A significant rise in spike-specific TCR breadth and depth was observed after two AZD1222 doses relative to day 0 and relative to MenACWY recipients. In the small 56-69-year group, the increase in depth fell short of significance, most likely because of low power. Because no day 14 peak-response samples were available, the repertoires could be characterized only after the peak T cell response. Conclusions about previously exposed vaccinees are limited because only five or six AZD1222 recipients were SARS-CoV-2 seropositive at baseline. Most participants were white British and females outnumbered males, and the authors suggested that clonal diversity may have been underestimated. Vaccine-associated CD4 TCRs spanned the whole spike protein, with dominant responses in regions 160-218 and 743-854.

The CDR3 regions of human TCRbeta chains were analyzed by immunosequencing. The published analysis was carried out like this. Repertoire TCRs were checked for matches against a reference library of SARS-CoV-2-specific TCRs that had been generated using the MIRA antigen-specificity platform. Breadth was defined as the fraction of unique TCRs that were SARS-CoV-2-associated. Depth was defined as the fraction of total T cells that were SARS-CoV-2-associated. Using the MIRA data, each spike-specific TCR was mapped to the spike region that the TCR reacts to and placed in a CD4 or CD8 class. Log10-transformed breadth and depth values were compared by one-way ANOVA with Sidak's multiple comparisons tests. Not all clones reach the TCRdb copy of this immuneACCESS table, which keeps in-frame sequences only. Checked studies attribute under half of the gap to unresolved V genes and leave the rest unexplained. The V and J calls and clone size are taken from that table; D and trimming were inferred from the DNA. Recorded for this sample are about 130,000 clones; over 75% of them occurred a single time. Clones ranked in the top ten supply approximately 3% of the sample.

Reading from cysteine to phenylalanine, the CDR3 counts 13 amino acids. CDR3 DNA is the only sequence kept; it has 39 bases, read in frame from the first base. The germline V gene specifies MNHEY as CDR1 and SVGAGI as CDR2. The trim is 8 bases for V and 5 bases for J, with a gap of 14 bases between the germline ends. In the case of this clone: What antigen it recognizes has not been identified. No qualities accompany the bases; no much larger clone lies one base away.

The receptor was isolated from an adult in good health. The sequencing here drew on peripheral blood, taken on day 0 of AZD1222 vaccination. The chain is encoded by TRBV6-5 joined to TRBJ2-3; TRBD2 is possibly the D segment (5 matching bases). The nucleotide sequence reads TGTGCCAGCTTGGACTGGATCCGAGATACGCAGTATTTT. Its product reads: CASLDWIRDTQYF.